This T cell receptor beta chain was captured in a study of blood T cell repertoires in COVID-19 (dated by TCRdb to the early 2020s). Regarding the study in general: Samples covering the acute and convalescent phases of COVID-19 were provided by collaborators in the United States, Italy and Spain. A freely available public database, intended as a resource for researchers studying the immune response to SARS-CoV-2, is where the repertoires were released. HLA class I and class II types, where available, came from metadata supplied by the sample provider rather than from assay-based typing. Sample metadata almost always included a de-identified subject ID, COVID-19 status, age in years and sex. The material from the prospective study consisted of cDNA or gDNA derived from T cells, B-cell-depleted T cells, or PBMCs. Subjects who had been exposed to COVID-19, were actively infected with it, or had recovered from it provided the deeply sampled blood TCRbeta repertoires that made up the dataset. Samples came from the ongoing ImmuneRACE study (first 160 participants) plus 1,254 subjects from 6 global collaborators. Findings and caveats that apply to the study as a whole: How much clinical and demographic metadata was included differed by source and by participant, and the metadata was provided uncurated.

Each collaborating institution followed its own protocols to collect whole blood in K2EDTA tubes. For TCRbeta analysis, collaborators shipped samples in one of three forms: frozen whole blood, isolated PBMCs, or DNA extracted from either of those sample types. In regard to this clone: The antigen it recognizes is unknown. The sample holds no much larger clone one base away, and base qualities are not on file.

The immunoSEQ Assay, a bias-controlled multiplex PCR, was used to amplify TCRbeta CDR3 regions from genomic DNA. The source study handled its data this way. Nucleated cell counts per sample were estimated from amplification of reference gene primers within the assay. To quantify the absolute abundance of each unique TCRbeta CDR3 rearrangement, sequence reads were collapsed and filtered. Productive Simpson clonality was computed per sample as the square root of Simpson's diversity index over productive rearrangements. The clones in this table, taken by TCRdb from immuneACCESS, are in-frame only. Not every clone is retained; where verified, under half of the shortfall comes from an unresolved V gene, and the cause of the rest is unknown. V and J calls and clone size are as listed in that table; D and trimming were resolved from the DNA. Within this sample are some 96,000 clones, with roughly 87% of them counted one time only. Around 6.9% of the sample comes from the top ten.

Sequences SNHLY (CDR1) and FYNNEI (CDR2) are obtained from the germline V gene. From its cysteine to its phenylalanine, the CDR3 spans 15 amino acids. Of the read, only the CDR3 DNA is kept; its 45 bases are in frame from base 1. The V and J ends are trimmed by 6 bases and 7 bases, leaving 19 bases between them. The TCR comes from a man aged 25 to 40 in a cohort sampled during active COVID-19. Sequenced input: peripheral blood. The sequence links TRBV2 to TRBJ1-5; a confident D gene designation cannot be given. For the CDR3, the sequence is CASSAGQSFSQPQHF. Read as DNA, the sequence is TGTGCCAGCAGCGCGGGCCAGAGCTTTTCGCAGCCCCAGCATTTT. The reference TRBV2 and TRBJ1-5 proteins fill in what lies around the CDR3, so the full variable domain reads EPEVTQTPSHQVTQMGQEVILRCVPISNHLYFYWYRQILGQKVEFLVSFYNNEISEKSEIFDDQFSVERPDGSNFTLKIRSTKLEDSAMYFCASSAGQSFSQPQHFGDGTRLSIL.